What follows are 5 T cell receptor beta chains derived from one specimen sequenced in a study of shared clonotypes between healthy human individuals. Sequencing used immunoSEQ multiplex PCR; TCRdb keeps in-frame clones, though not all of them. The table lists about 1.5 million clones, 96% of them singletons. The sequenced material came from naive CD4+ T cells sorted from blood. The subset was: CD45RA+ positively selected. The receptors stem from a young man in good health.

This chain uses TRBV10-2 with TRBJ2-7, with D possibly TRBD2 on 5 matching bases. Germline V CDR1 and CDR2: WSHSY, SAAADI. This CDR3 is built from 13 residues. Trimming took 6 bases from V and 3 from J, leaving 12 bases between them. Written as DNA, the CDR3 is TGCGCCAGCAGACTAGTCGGTAGCTACGAGCAGTACTTC. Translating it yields CASRLVGSYEQYF.

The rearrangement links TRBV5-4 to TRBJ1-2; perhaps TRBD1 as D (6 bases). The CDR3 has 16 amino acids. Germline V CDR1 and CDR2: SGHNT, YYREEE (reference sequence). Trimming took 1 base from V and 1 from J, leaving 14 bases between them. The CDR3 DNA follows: TGTGCCAGCAGCTTGCTCTCGGGGGCCCTTAACTATGGCTACACCTTC. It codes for CASSLLSGALNYGYTF.

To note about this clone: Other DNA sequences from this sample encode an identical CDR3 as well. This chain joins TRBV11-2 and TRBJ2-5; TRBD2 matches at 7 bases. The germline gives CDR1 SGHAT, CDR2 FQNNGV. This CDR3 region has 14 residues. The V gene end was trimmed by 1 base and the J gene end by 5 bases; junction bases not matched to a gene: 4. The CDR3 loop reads CASSLAGGGETQYF. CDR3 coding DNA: TGTGCCAGCAGCTTAGCGGGAGGAGGGGAGACCCAGTACTTC.

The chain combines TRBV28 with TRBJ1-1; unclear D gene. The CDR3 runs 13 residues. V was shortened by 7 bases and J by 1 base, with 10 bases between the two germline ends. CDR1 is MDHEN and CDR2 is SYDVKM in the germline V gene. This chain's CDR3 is CASKSSKNTEAFF. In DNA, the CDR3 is TGTGCCAGCAAAAGTAGTAAGAACACTGAAGCTTTCTTT.

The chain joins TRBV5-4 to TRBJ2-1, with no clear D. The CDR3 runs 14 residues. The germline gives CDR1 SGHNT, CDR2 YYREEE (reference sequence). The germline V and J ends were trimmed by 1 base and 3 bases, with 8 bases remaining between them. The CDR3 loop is CASSLRLIYNEQFF. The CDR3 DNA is TGTGCCAGCAGCTTGCGGCTAATCTACAATGAGCAGTTCTTC. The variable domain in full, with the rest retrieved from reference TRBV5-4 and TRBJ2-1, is ETGVTQSPTHLIKTRGQQVTLRCSSQSGHNTVSWYQQALGQGPQFIFQYYREEENGRGNFPPRFSGLQFPNYSSELNVNALELDDSALYLCASSLRLIYNEQFFGPGTRLTVL.